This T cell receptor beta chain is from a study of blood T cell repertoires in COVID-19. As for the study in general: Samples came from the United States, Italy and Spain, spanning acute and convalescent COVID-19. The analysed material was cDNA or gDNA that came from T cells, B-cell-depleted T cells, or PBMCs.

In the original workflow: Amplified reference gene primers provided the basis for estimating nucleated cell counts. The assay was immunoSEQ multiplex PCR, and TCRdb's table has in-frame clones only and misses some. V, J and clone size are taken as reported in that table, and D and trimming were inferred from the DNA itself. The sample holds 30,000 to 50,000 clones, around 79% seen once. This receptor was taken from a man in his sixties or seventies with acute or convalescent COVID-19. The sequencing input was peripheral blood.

Here the CDR3 DNA reads TGTGCCAGCAGGAAGGGGGGGCTAAACAATGAGCAGTTCTTC. As protein: CASRKGGLNNEQFF. The chain combines TRBV7-2 with TRBJ2-1, with D possibly matching TRBD2 (7 bases). Germline CDR1 reads SGHTA; CDR2 reads FQGNSA. The V and J ends lost 6 bases and 5 bases respectively, with 14 bases between them. This CDR3 has 14 amino acids.